This T cell receptor beta chain was captured in a study of high-grade serous ovarian cancer treatment subgroups. This clone was picked up a small number of times. Some clones are missing from TCRdb's copy, which holds only in-frame ones; the method was immunoSEQ multiplex PCR. This table holds about 5,700 clones, less than 70% found once. This CDR3 contains 14 residues. Germline V gene data show CDR1 as SEHNR and CDR2 as FQNEAQ (reference sequence). The V segment lost 5 bases and the J segment 3 bases; nucleotides outside the gene matches: 7. Tumor samples were taken before definitive surgery or chemotherapy.

The sequence derives from a human donor with high-grade serous ovarian cancer. The sequenced sample was tumor tissue. The rearrangement joins TRBV7-9 to TRBJ2-7; 7 nucleotides line up with TRBD1. The CDR3 sequence is CASSGGQTIYEQYF. In DNA form, the CDR3 reads TGTGCCAGCAGCGGGGGACAGACGATCTACGAGCAGTACTTC. The whole variable domain, filled in from reference TRBV7-9 and TRBJ2-7, reads DTGVSQNPRHKITKRGQNVTFRCDPISEHNRLYWYRQTLGQGPEFLTYFQNEAQLEKSRLLSDRFSAERPKGSFSTLEIQRTEQGDSAMYLCASSGGQTIYEQYFGPGTRLTVT.